Sequencing of this T cell receptor beta chain was carried out in a study of glioma-infiltrating T cells after dendritic cell vaccination. The CDR3 sequence is 15 residues long. Germline V gives CDR1 SGHRS, CDR2 YFSETQ. Trimming pared 7 bases from V and 3 bases from J, leaving 16 bases between. The immunoSEQ assay amplified TCRB CDR3 from up to roughly 2 ug DNA. Libraries were prepared by immunoSEQ multiplex PCR; TCRdb keeps only in-frame clonotypes and omits some of them. The sample has more than 75,000 clones, 80% to 85% seen once. On this clone: Its antigen remains unidentified.

The time point: after dendritic cell vaccination, including at tumor progression/relapse. Study results and limitations: Few patients contributed both blood and tumor specimens.

The sample was blood, taken after dendritic cell vaccination. The genes are TRBV5-1 and TRBJ2-2, with D perhaps TRBD2 (5 bases). This receptor was obtained from a human donor with glioblastoma. The CDR3 reads CASGRDTQDTGELFF. The CDR3 DNA is TGCGCCAGCGGCCGGGATACGCAGGACACCGGGGAGCTGTTTTTT. Together with reference TRBV5-1 and TRBJ2-2, the CDR3 gives the full variable domain: KAGVTQTPRYLIKTRGQQVTLSCSPISGHRSVSWYQQTPGQGLQFLFEYFSETQRNKGNFPGRFSGRQFSNSRSEMNVSTLELGDSALYLCASGRDTQDTGELFFGEGSRLTVL.